This TCR beta chain was sequenced during a study of T cells after somatic rescue of genetic block. Trimming stripped 4 bases from V and 3 bases from J, with 15 bases between. Germline CDR1 SGHAT, CDR2 FQNNGV. CDR3 length: 16 amino acids. Data came from immunoSEQ multiplex PCR; TCRdb stores just in-frame clones and leaves some out. Here the sample spans 9,500 to 15,000 clones, 73% being singletons. The sequence was obtained from a boy between 10 and 17 years old. The sequencing input was peripheral blood mononuclear cells (PBMCs). The chain joins TRBV11-2 to TRBJ2-2; D perhaps matches TRBD1 (5 bases). CDR3 loop: CASSSWSLGDTGELFF. CDR3 nucleotide sequence: TGTGCCAGCAGCTCCTGGTCTTTAGGGGACACCGGGGAGCTGTTTTTT.